This record looks at one TCR beta chain sequence and its context. What it binds is unknown. The V and J ends lost 3 bases and 6 bases respectively, with 17 bases between them. Germline CDR1 reads LNHNV; CDR2 reads YYDKDF (reference sequence). This CDR3 region has 15 residues. This sample was included in a study of identical twins. Study-wide results and limits: Interpretation of the results relied on cross-sectional statistical analysis and not on following the same donors.

TCRdb reprocessed the 5' RACE reads with MiXCR, giving one entry per CDR3 protein. This sample has approximately 500,000 distinct CDR3 sequences, with about 24% found just once. The same specimen was also included in a second study, on T cells expressing NK-cell markers. That source adds: The dominant NKG2C+ clonotypes represented roughly 1.0-7.5% of CD8+ T cells in six or seven donors.

J is TRBJ2-5 and V is TRBV15; D not certain. Sequences were obtained from CD4+ T cells sorted from blood. This sequence was found in a woman aged 18-30 years in good health. The CDR3 spells CATSSTPAVEKTQYF. CDR3 coding DNA: TGTGCCACCAGCAGTACCCCCGCGGTCGAAAAGACCCAGTACTTC.